The 18 T cell receptor beta chains reported below all come from one sample, sequenced in a study of shared clonotypes between healthy human individuals. This table comes from immunoSEQ multiplex PCR, and its TCRdb copy is limited to in-frame clones, with some not included. Among some 2,000,000 clones listed, roughly 95% were seen once. The sequenced sample consisted of naive CD4+ T cells sorted from blood. Subset meaning: CD45RA+ positively selected. These receptors all come from a man between 18 and 35 years old in good health.

V usage is TRBV30 and J usage is TRBJ2-7; D is unclear. The germline CDR1 and CDR2 sequences are GTSNPN and SVGIG (reference sequence). The ends were cut back, 6 bases at V and 1 base at J, with 7 bases in the middle. CDR3 length equals 11 residues. This CDR3 reads CACAGSYEQYF. DNA for the CDR3: TGTGCCTGCGCTGGTTCCTACGAGCAGTACTTC. The entire variable domain, with the rest obtained from reference TRBV30 and TRBJ2-7, is as follows: SQTIHQWPATLVQPVGSPLSLECTVEGTSNPNLYWYRQAAGRGLQLLFYSVGIGQISSEVPQNLSASRPQDRQFILSSKKLLLSDSGFYLCACAGSYEQYFGPGTRLTVT.

The genes are TRBV27 and TRBJ2-3; D possibly corresponds to TRBD2 (6 bases). This CDR3 spans 16 amino acids. Germline V CDR1 and CDR2: MNHEY, SMNVEV (reference sequence). The V end lost 2 bases, the J end lost 0 bases, and 12 bases lay between the germline ends. The CDR3 nucleotides read TGTGCCAGCAGTTTAATGTTGCGGGGCAGCACAGATACGCAGTATTTT. Translating it yields CASSLMLRGSTDTQYF.

The count of this clone is one. V usage is TRBV14 and J usage is TRBJ1-1; D unclear. CDR1 and CDR2 (germline): SGHDN, FVKESK. This CDR3 contains 13 residues. Trimming shortened V by 4 bases and J by 6 bases, and 12 bases separated the two germline ends. Written as DNA, the CDR3 is TGTGCCAGCAGCCGGGGATCAGGATCTGAAGCTTTCTTT. This codes for CASSRGSGSEAFF.

This clone was seen once. The chain has TRBV5-6 and TRBJ1-2; 9 bases match TRBD1. The CDR3 loop spans 14 amino acids. V lost 4 bases and J lost 6; bases outside the gene matches: 7. Germline CDR1 SGHDT, CDR2 YYEEEE. The CDR3 nucleotides read TGTGCCAGCAGCGCACACAGGGGGCCCGATGGCTACACCTTC. Amino acid sequence: CASSAHRGPDGYTF.

This sequence joins TRBV10-3 and TRBJ2-5; unclear D gene. V was shortened by 6 bases and J by 5 bases, with 10 bases between the two germline ends. Germline-derived CDR1 and CDR2 are ENHRY and SYGVKD. This CDR3 has 12 residues. The CDR3 here is CAISDDGETQYF. CDR3 in DNA: TGTGCCATCAGCGACGACGGGGAGACCCAGTACTTC.

V usage is TRBV4-1 and J usage is TRBJ2-7; 9 nucleotides match TRBD2. CDR3 length: 14 residues. Trimming at V came to 0 bases and at J to 13 bases, leaving 10 bases not matched to a gene. Germline values: CDR1 MGHRA, CDR2 YSYEKL. The DNA of the CDR3 is TGCGCCAGCAGCCAAGATCGGGGCGGGGGGGCCGTTTACTTC. Amino acid sequence: CASSQDRGGGAVYF.

This clone appeared a single time. This rearrangement joins TRBV4-3 to TRBJ1-2; the D is unclear. V dropped 1 base and J dropped 5 bases, with 11 bases sitting between them. This CDR3 region has 14 residues. CDR1 and CDR2 (germline): LGHNA, YSLEER. The CDR3 sequence is CASSQVYLTYGYTF. The CDR3 nucleotides are TGCGCCAGCAGCCAAGTCTACCTCACTTATGGCTACACCTTC.

The rearrangement joins TRBV11-2 to TRBJ2-3, with a weak D call TRBD2 (6 bases). The germline V and J ends were trimmed by 5 bases and 1 base, with 13 bases remaining between them. The V gene's germline CDR1 is SGHAT and CDR2 FQNNGV. CDR3 length equals 15 residues. DNA for the CDR3: TGTGCCAGCAGCCTCGGGGGAACCCGCACAGATACGCAGTATTTT. This encodes CASSLGGTRTDTQYF.

The gene calls are TRBV21-1 and TRBJ1-6; no DNA check was done on the table's D call, TRBD1. TRBV21-1 is marked as a pseudogene. This CDR3 has 18 amino acids. CDR3 sequence (DNA): TGTGCCAGCAGCTCCCGAAGGGATACAGGGGGAATTAATTCACCCCTCCACTTT. Encoded protein: CASSSRRDTGGINSPLHF.

This chain connects TRBV19 to TRBJ2-7; D gene uncertain. The CDR3 length is 12 residues. Germline V gene data show CDR1 as LNHDA and CDR2 as SQIVND (reference sequence). Trimming cost V 5 bases and J 3 bases, with 8 bases left between them. This CDR3 is CASSDIGYEQYF. CDR3 DNA: TGTGCCAGTAGTGACATAGGCTACGAGCAGTACTTC.

The chain is built from TRBV5-4 and TRBJ2-3; unclear D gene. The germline CDR1 and CDR2 sequences are SGHNT and YYREEE (reference sequence). There are 15 residues in the CDR3. Trimming left V 0 bases short and J 3 bases short, with 11 bases between. The CDR3 protein is CASSLDGAVTDTQYF. CDR3 nucleotide sequence: TGTGCCAGCAGCTTGGACGGCGCCGTAACAGATACGCAGTATTTT.

The chain links TRBV10-3 to TRBJ2-7; D perhaps matches TRBD1 (6 bases). The V gene's germline CDR1 is ENHRY and CDR2 SYGVKD. The V gene lost 4 bases and the J gene lost 6 bases, with 16 bases spanning the gap. The CDR3 is 14 amino acids. The DNA for the CDR3 is TGTGCCATCAGTGGTCAGGGGCGATTCGGCGAGCAGTACTTC. Translating gives CAISGQGRFGEQYF.

The chain links TRBV5-6 to TRBJ2-5, with TRBD1 as a possible D gene (6 bases). Per the germline V gene, CDR1 is SGHDT and CDR2 is YYEEEE. The CDR3 runs 14 residues. The V end lost 5 bases, the J end lost 5 bases, and 16 bases lay between the germline ends. The CDR3 DNA follows: TGTGCCAGCAGTAATACAGGGTTAACGGAGACCCAGTACTTC. Protein sequence: CASSNTGLTETQYF.

Comment on this clone: Other DNA sequences within the sample encode an identical CDR3. In DNA form, the CDR3 reads TGCGCCAGCAGCTTGGGTGGATCTAGCTCCTACAATGAGCAGTTCTTC. Its protein is CASSLGGSSSYNEQFF. This chain uses TRBV5-1 with TRBJ2-1; D is unresolved. The length of the CDR3 is 16 residues. Trimming pared 0 bases from V and 0 bases from J, leaving 10 bases between. Germline V gives CDR1 SGHRS, CDR2 YFSETQ.

This sequence joins TRBV30 and TRBJ2-1; TRBD1 agrees at 9 bases. V gave up 2 bases and J gave up 3 bases; unmatched junction bases: 5. The germline V gene has CDR1 GTSNPN and CDR2 SVGIG (reference sequence). This CDR3 comprises 15 residues. The CDR3, as DNA: TGTGCCTGGAGTCCGGGACAGGGCCGCTACAATGAGCAGTTCTTC. Its translation: CAWSPGQGRYNEQFF. Together with reference TRBV30 and TRBJ2-1, the CDR3 gives the full variable domain: SQTIHQWPATLVQPVGSPLSLECTVEGTSNPNLYWYRQAAGRGLQLLFYSVGIGQISSEVPQNLSASRPQDRQFILSSKKLLLSDSGFYLCAWSPGQGRYNEQFFGPGTRLTVL.

The rearrangement joins TRBV9 to TRBJ1-5; D not resolved. The V gene lost 0 bases and the J gene lost 7 bases, with 11 bases spanning the gap. The germline V gene encodes CDR1 SGDLS and CDR2 YYNGEE. The CDR3 covers 14 residues. CDR3 region: CASSVAPVGQPQHF. CDR3 bases: TGTGCCAGCAGCGTAGCCCCAGTGGGCCAGCCCCAGCATTTT.

The chain has TRBV25-1 and TRBJ2-2; possibly TRBD1 or TRBD2 for D (5 bases each). Trimming cost V 4 bases and J 8 bases, with 20 bases left between them. Germline CDR1 is MGHDK and CDR2 is SYGVNS. This CDR3 is built from 16 residues. CDR3 protein: CASSVSGTSRTGELFF. The CDR3 nucleotides read TGTGCCAGCAGTGTTTCGGGGACGTCCAGGACGGGGGAGCTGTTTTTT. Drawing the rest from reference TRBV25-1 and TRBJ2-2, the complete variable domain is EADIYQTPRYLVIGTGKKITLECSQTMGHDKMYWYQQDPGMELHLIHYSYGVNSTEKGDLSSESTVSRIRTEHFPLTLESARPSHTSQYLCASSVSGTSRTGELFFGEGSRLTVL.

The gene calls are TRBV19 and TRBJ1-1; D unclear. The V gene lost 6 bases and the J gene lost 0 bases, with 14 bases spanning the gap. CDR1 is LNHDA, CDR2 SQIVND, per germline (reference sequence). The CDR3 loop spans 15 amino acids. Here the CDR3 DNA reads TGTGCCAGTAGCCCAGCCGGGCCCATGAACACTGAAGCTTTCTTT. Translation gives CASSPAGPMNTEAFF.